The present entry profiles one T cell receptor beta chain with its context. The data stem from a study of blood T cell repertoires in COVID-19. This CDR3 comprises 15 residues. The germline V and J ends were trimmed by 4 bases and 7 bases, with 18 bases remaining between them. Germline-derived CDR1 and CDR2 are MGHRA and YSYEKL. The table came from immunoSEQ multiplex PCR; TCRdb's copy has only in-frame clones and leaves some out. This table holds 24,000 or so clones, roughly 85% found once. Sequenced sample: peripheral blood. The V call is TRBV4-1, the J call TRBJ2-3; possibly TRBD1 for D (7 bases). This sequence was found in a woman of 80 years or more with active or convalescent COVID-19. CDR3 in DNA: TGCGCCAGCAGCCCCGGGGCAGGGGGGTCATATACGCAGTATTTT. It translates to CASSPGAGGSYTQYF.